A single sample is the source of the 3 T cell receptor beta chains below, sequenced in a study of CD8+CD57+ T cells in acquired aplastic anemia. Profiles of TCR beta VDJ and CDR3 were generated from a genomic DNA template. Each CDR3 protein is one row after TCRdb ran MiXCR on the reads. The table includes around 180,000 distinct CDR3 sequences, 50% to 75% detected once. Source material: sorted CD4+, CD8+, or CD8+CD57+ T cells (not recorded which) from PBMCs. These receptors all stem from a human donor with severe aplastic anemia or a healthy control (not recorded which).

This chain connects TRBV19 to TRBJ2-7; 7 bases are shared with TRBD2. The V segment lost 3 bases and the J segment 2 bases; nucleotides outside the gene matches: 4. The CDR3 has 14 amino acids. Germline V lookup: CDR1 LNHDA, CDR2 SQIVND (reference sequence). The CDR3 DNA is TGTGCCAGTAGTATCGGGGGGTCCACCTACGAGCAGTACTTC. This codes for CASSIGGSTYEQYF.

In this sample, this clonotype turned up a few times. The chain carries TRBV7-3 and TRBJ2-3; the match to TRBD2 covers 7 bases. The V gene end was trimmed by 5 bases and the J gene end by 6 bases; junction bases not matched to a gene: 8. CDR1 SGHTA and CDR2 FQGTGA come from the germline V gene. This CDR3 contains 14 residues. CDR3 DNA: TGTGCCAGCAGCGACGGACTAGTTTCCGATACGCAGTATTTT. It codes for CASSDGLVSDTQYF.

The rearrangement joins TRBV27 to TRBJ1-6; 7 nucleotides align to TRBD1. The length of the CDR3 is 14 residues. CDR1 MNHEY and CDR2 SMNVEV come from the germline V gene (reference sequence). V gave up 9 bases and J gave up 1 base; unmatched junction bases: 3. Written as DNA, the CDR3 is TGTGCCAGTAAGGGACAGTCCTATAATTCACCCCTCCACTTT. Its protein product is CASKGQSYNSPLHF.